Here is one T cell receptor beta chain with its context. The antigen is not known. The data derive from a study of cytomegalovirus exposure and HLA in healthy donors. About the research overall: Clustering assigned about 80% of the approximately 400 genotyped donors to the Caucasian-associated ancestry cluster.

Study-level findings and limits: The study designated fewer than 200 TCR beta chains cytomegalovirus-associated.

The PCR ran on 60 Vbeta and 13 Jbeta primers. The assay was immunoSEQ multiplex PCR, and TCRdb's table has in-frame clones only and misses some. The profile shows 150,000 or so clones, 65% to 85% of them singletons. Per germline, CDR1 MNHNS and CDR2 SASEGT. V gave up 6 bases and J gave up 0 bases, with 9 bases separating them. This CDR3 has 14 residues. V is TRBV6-1 and J is TRBJ1-3, with no clear D. Sequenced sample: PBMCs. This clonotype was obtained from a man aged 45 to 65 in good health and CMV-seronegative. The CDR3: CASRDLSSGNTIYF. CDR3 coding DNA: TGTGCCAGCAGGGACTTAAGCTCTGGAAACACCATATATTTT.